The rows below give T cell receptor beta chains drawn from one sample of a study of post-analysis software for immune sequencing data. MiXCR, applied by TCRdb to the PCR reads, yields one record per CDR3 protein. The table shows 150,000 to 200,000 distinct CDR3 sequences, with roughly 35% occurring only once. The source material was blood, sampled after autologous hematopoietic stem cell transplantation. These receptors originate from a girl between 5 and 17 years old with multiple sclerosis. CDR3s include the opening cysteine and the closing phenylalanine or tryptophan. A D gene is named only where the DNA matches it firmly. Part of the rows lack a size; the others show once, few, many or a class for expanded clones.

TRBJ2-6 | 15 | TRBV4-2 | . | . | CASSQSGSGANVLTF | TGTGCCAGCAGCCAAAGCGGCTCTGGGGCCAACGTCCTGACTTTC
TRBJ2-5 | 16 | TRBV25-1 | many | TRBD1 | CASSEHYRPGGETQYF | TGTGCCAGCAGTGAACACTACCGGCCAGGGGGAGAGACCCAGTACTTC
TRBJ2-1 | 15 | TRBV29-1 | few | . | CSVEDSLGRLNEQFF | TGCAGCGTTGAAGACTCCCTCGGTCGCTTGAATGAGCAGTTCTTC
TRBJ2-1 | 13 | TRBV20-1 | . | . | CSARAAIPYEQFF | TGCAGTGCTAGAGCCGCCATCCCGTATGAGCAGTTCTTC
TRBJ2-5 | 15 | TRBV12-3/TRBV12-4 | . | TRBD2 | CASSFGGLIEETQYF | TGTGCCAGCAGTTTCGGGGGGTTGATAGAAGAGACCCAGTACTTC
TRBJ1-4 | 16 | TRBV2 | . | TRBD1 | CASSEDRAAANEKLFF | TGTGCCAGCAGCGAGGACAGGGCGGCCGCTAATGAAAAACTGTTTTTT
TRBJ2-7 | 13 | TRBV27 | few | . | CASSPHSSYEQYF | TGTGCCAGCAGTCCCCACAGCTCCTACGAGCAGTACTTC
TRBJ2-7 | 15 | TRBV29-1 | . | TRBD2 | CSVEEGLAGVDEQYF | TGCAGCGTTGAAGAGGGTCTAGCGGGAGTCGACGAGCAGTACTTC
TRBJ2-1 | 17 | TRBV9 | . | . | CASSVALGESSYNEQFF | TGTGCCAGCAGCGTAGCTTTAGGGGAGAGCTCCTACAATGAGCAGTTCTTC
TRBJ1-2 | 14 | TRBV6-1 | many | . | CASSEVRGQGGYTF | TGTGCCAGCAGTGAAGTGCGCGGGCAGGGAGGCTACACCTTC
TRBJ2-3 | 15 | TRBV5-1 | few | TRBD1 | CASSLPGQGANTQYF | TGCGCCAGCAGCTTGCCCGGACAGGGGGCGAATACGCAGTATTTT
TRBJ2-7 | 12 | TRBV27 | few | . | CASSFGGNEQYF | TGTGCCAGCAGTTTTGGGGGGAACGAGCAGTACTTC
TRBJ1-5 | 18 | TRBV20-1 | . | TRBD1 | CSARGSYGQGHTNQPQHF | TGCAGTGCTAGGGGGTCGTACGGACAGGGACATACCAATCAGCCCCAGCATTTT
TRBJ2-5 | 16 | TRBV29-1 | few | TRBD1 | CSVEGGSGRGTETQYF | TGCAGCGTTGAAGGGGGGAGCGGCAGGGGGACGGAGACCCAGTACTTC
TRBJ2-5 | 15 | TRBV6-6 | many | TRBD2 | CASSRTSGRTETQYF | TGTGCCAGCAGCCGAACTAGCGGGAGGACGGAGACCCAGTACTTC
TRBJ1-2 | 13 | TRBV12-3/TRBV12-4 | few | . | CASSDRPSYGYTF | TGTGCCAGCAGCGACAGGCCTAGCTATGGCTACACCTTC
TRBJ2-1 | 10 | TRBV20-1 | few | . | CSAHLVEQFF | TGCAGTGCTCATCTAGTGGAGCAGTTCTTC
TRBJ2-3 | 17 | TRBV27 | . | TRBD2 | CASSLRVAGGPRDTQYF | TGTGCCAGCAGTTTACGAGTAGCGGGAGGGCCGAGAGATACGCAGTATTTT
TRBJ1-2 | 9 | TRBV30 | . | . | CASLPGHTF | TGTGCCTCCTTGCCTGGCCACACCTTC
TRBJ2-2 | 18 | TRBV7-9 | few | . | CASSHPRGIPIDTGELFF | TGTGCCAGCAGCCACCCTCGGGGGATCCCCATTGACACCGGGGAGCTGTTTTTT
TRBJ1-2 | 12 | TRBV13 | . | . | CASSFRGNGYTF | TGTGCCAGCAGCTTTCGGGGGAATGGCTACACCTTC
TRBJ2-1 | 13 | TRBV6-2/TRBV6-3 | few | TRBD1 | CASRGQGYNEQFF | TGTGCCAGCAGGGGACAGGGGTACAATGAGCAGTTCTTC
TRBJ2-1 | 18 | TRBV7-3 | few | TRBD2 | CASSPEPTVAGAYNEQFF | TGTGCCAGCAGCCCAGAACCTACTGTAGCGGGAGCCTACAATGAGCAGTTCTTC
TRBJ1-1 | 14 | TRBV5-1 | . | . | CASKRAVNLDEAFF | TGCGCCAGCAAGAGGGCGGTGAACCTGGATGAAGCTTTCTTT
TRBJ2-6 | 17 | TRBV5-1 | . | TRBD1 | CASSPETGGHGANVLTF | TGCGCCAGCAGCCCCGAGACAGGGGGGCATGGGGCCAACGTCCTGACTTTC
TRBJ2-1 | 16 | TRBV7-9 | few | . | CASSLVRVRTYNEQFF | TGTGCCAGCAGCTTAGTGAGGGTTCGGACCTACAATGAGCAGTTCTTC
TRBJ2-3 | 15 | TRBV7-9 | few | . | CASSEGGGVTDTQYF | TGTGCCAGCAGCGAAGGGGGAGGGGTCACAGATACGCAGTATTTT
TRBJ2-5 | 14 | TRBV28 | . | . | CASSPGIYQETQYF | TGTGCCAGCAGTCCAGGGATCTACCAAGAGACCCAGTACTTC
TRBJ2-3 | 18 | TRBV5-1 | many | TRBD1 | CASSPGTGGLAGMDTQYF | TGCGCCAGCAGCCCAGGGACAGGGGGCCTAGCGGGAATGGATACGCAGTATTTT
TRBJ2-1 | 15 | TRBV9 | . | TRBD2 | CASSASGRSYNEQFF | TGTGCCAGCAGCGCTAGCGGGCGGTCCTACAATGAGCAGTTCTTC
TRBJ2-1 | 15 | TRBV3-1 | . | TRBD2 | CASSPSGSKWGVKFF | TGTGCCAGCAGCCCTAGCGGGAGCAAATGGGGGGTAAAGTTCTTC
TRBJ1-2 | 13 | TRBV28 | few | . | CASSWAGGGGYTF | TGTGCCAGCAGTTGGGCTGGGGGAGGCGGCTACACCTTC
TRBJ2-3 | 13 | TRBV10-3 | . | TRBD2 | CAISSGLTDTQYF | TGTGCCATATCTAGCGGACTCACAGATACGCAGTATTTT
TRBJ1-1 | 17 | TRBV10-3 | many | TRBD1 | CAITPRQGTQMNTEAFF | TGTGCCATCACCCCTCGACAGGGGACCCAGATGAACACTGAAGCTTTCTTT
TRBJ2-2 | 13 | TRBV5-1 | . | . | CASSFSVSGELFF | TGCGCCAGCAGCTTTAGCGTCTCCGGGGAGCTGTTTTTT
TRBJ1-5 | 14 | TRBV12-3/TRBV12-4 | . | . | CASSPRTGNQPQHF | TGTGCCAGCAGTCCGCGAACAGGGAATCAGCCCCAGCATTTT
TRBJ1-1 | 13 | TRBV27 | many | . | CASSLGGNTEAFF | TGTGCCAGCAGTTTAGGGGGGAACACTGAAGCTTTCTTT
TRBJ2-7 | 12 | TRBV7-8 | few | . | CASSAGLLEQYF | TGTGCCAGCAGCGCCGGCCTCCTTGAGCAGTACTTC
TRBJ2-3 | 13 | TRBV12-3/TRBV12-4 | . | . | CASSSLRRDTQYF | TGTGCCAGCAGTTCCCTCCGTAGGGATACGCAGTATTTT
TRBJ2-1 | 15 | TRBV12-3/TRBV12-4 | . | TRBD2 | CASSLGGLAANEQFF | TGTGCCAGCAGTTTAGGGGGACTAGCGGCCAATGAGCAGTTCTTC
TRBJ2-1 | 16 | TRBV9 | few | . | CASSVEGRVSYNEQFF | TGTGCCAGCAGCGTTGAAGGGCGGGTCTCCTACAATGAGCAGTTCTTC
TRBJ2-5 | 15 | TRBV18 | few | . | CASSPSSLWQETQYF | TGTGCCAGCTCACCCAGTAGCTTGTGGCAAGAGACCCAGTACTTC
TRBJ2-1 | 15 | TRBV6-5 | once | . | CASSSPRFSYNEQFF | TGTGCCAGCAGTTCCCCTAGATTCTCATACAATGAGCAGTTCTTC
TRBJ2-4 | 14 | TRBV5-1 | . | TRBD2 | CASSLYGTSRIQYF | TGCGCCAGCAGCTTGTATGGGACTAGCCGGATTCAGTACTTC
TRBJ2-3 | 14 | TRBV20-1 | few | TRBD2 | CSGTSGASTDTQYF | TGCAGTGGGACGAGCGGGGCTAGCACAGATACGCAGTATTTT
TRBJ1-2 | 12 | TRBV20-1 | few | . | CSARESPKGYTF | TGCAGTGCTAGAGAGTCCCCGAAGGGCTACACCTTC
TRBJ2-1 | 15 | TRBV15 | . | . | CATSGGTGSYNEQFF | TGTGCCACCAGCGGAGGGACCGGCTCCTACAATGAGCAGTTCTTC